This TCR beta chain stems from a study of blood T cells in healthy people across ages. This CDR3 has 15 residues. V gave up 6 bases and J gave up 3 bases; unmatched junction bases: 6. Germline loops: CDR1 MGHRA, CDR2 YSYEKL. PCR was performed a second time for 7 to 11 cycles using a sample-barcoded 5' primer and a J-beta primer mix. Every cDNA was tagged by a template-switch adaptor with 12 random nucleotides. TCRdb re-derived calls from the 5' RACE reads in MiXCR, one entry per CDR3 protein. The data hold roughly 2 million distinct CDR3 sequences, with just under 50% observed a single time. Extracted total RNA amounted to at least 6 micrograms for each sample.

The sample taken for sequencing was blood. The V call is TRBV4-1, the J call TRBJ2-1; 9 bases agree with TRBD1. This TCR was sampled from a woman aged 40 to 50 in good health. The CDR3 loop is CASRRPGQGYNEQFF. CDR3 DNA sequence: TGCGCCAGCAGAAGACCGGGACAGGGCTACAATGAGCAGTTCTTC.